This TCR beta chain was obtained from a study of early T cells in non-severe SARS-CoV-2 infection (dated by TCRdb to the early 2020s). General notes on the study: TCR sequencing used bulk RNA from unsorted whole blood, so alpha and beta chains could not be paired.

This clonotype was observed at least ten times. Its antigen remains undetermined. Per-base qualities were not stored, and no clone one base away is much larger. Preparation of the library involved 5' RACE. TCRdb records NextSeq 500 as the sequencer. In the TCR library protocol, unique molecular identifiers were attached to individual cDNA molecules to correct for PCR bias and sequencing error. Both TCR alpha and beta chains were sequenced, and tight co-correlation was observed between alpha and beta sequence abundances in each sample. On the authors' methods: Decombinator V4 was used to annotate the V gene, J gene and CDR3 of the TCR sequences. Expanded TCRs were defined as changing significantly between any two time points under a Poisson model with p below 0.0001. TCR abundances were normalised to the total number of TCRs sequenced per sample and were expressed as counts per million. TRAV1-2 paired with TRAJ12, TRAJ20 or TRAJ33 defined MAIT TCRs, while TRAV10 paired with TRAJ18 defined iNKT TCRs. VDJdb, accessed 1 November 2021, was searched for CMV, EBV and SARS-CoV-2 annotated TCRs, with TCRs annotated for multiple antigens excluded. TCRdb ran its own pipeline on the public reads, namely fastp trimming at Q25 and MiXCR clone calling, and kept in-frame beta chains. Rows are combined by CDR3 protein, so each entry shows the most common genes and DNA. None of the V and J calls come from the authors' own analysis; TCRdb made them. The sample table lists 40,000 to 55,000 distinct CDR3 sequences, 4% of them with a count of one. The top ten hold 3% to 3.5% of the sample.

Inclusive of the bounding cysteine and phenylalanine, the CDR3 is 13 residues long. The retained sequence is limited to the CDR3, 39 bases, with the frame set at the first base. CDR1 and CDR2, per the germline V gene, are SGDLS and YYNGEE. V is reduced by 3 bases and J by 2 bases, leaving a spacing of 9 bases between them. The paper's findings and limits, for the study overall: VDJdb matching was skewed toward anti-spike CD8 responses and likely underestimated virus-specific expansions, missing private and CD4 specificities.

This was a case-control study nested in a cohort of healthcare workers in London, UK, who had nasopharyngeal swab PCR tests and blood samples taken every week. Between 23 and 31 March 2020, the week of the UK lockdown, healthcare workers were enrolled and then followed up weekly for as long as 16 weeks. This sequence originates from an adult who was a healthcare worker with PCR-confirmed SARS-CoV-2 infection or an uninfected control (not recorded which). The chain was built from TRBV9 and TRBJ2-7; the D gene is possibly TRBD1, with 6 bases matching. Specimen: whole blood. The nucleotide sequence is given as TGTGCCAGCAGCGAGGGGGACCCCTACGAGCAGTACTTC. Its product reads: CASSEGDPYEQYF.